This is a list of T cell receptor beta chains from one sample in a study of CD8+ T cells in alopecia areata. Using immunoSEQ multiplex PCR, the repertoire was profiled, and TCRdb retains in-frame clones only, with some absent. The sample holds around 150,000 clones; about 71% are singletons and the top ten take approximately 0.91%. The source material was CD4+ T cells sorted from blood, sampled at week 4, from a patient treated with tofacitinib. The receptors stem from a human donor with alopecia areata. Each CDR3 is given with its conserved first and last residue. Fields, in order: V gene, D gene, J gene, clone size, CDR3 protein, CDR3 DNA. D genes are given only for firm matches. Expanded clones are given a class, and other clones once, few, many or no size at all.

V gene: TRBV29-1
D gene: TRBD1
J gene: TRBJ2-2
clone size: NA
CDR3 protein: CSGTHGGTGTGELFF
CDR3 DNA: TGCAGCGGGACGCACGGGGGGACAGGGACCGGGGAGCTGTTTTTT

V gene: TRBV29-1
D gene: TRBD2
J gene: TRBJ2-1
clone size: NA
CDR3 protein: CSVEGGVASGGYNEQFF
CDR3 DNA: TGCAGCGTTGAAGGTGGGGTGGCTAGCGGGGGGTACAATGAGCAGTTCTTC

V gene: TRBV28
D gene: NA
J gene: TRBJ2-7
clone size: NA
CDR3 protein: CAIGTPSEQYF
CDR3 DNA: TGTGCCATCGGGACTCCCAGCGAGCAGTACTTC

V gene: TRBV20-1
D gene: TRBD1
J gene: TRBJ2-3
clone size: NA
CDR3 protein: CSAQGTDTQYF
CDR3 DNA: TGCAGTGCACAGGGGACAGATACGCAGTATTTT

V gene: TRBV29-1
D gene: NA
J gene: TRBJ1-1
clone size: NA
CDR3 protein: CSVVLGPRNAEAFF
CDR3 DNA: TGCAGCGTTGTTCTCGGGCCCCGGAACGCTGAAGCTTTCTTT

V gene: TRBV13
D gene: TRBD1
J gene: TRBJ2-5
clone size: NA
CDR3 protein: CASSLTFWTGGFSPPETQYF
CDR3 DNA: TGTGCCAGCAGCTTAACCTTCTGGACAGGGGGGTTCTCCCCCCCAGAGACCCAGTACTTC

V gene: TRBV29-1
D gene: NA
J gene: TRBJ2-1
clone size: NA
CDR3 protein: CRVGADEQFF
CDR3 DNA: TGCAGGGTGGGGGCCGATGAGCAGTTCTTC

V gene: TRBV10-3
D gene: TRBD1
J gene: TRBJ1-1
clone size: NA
CDR3 protein: CAISESGQGVGTEAFF
CDR3 DNA: TGTGCCATCAGTGAGTCGGGACAGGGCGTTGGGACTGAAGCTTTCTTT

V gene: TRBV10-3
D gene: TRBD1
J gene: TRBJ2-5
clone size: NA
CDR3 protein: CATGDRGQETQYF
CDR3 DNA: TGTGCCACCGGGGACAGGGGACAAGAGACCCAGTACTTC

V gene: TRBV29-1
D gene: NA
J gene: TRBJ2-5
clone size: NA
CDR3 protein: CSVSRAQETQYF
CDR3 DNA: TGCAGCGTCTCAAGAGCCCAGGAGACCCAGTACTTC

V gene: TRBV27
D gene: TRBD1
J gene: TRBJ2-7
clone size: few
CDR3 protein: CASSPRDRGRIGEQYF
CDR3 DNA: TGTGCCAGCAGTCCCCGGGACAGGGGGCGAATAGGCGAGCAGTACTTC

V gene: TRBV6-1
D gene: NA
J gene: TRBJ1-1
clone size: few
CDR3 protein: CASRAQNTEAFF
CDR3 DNA: TGTGCCTCCCGGGCCCAGAACACTGAAGCTTTCTTT

V gene: TRBV7-3
D gene: NA
J gene: TRBJ1-6
clone size: NA
CDR3 protein: CASSRDLVGSPLHF
CDR3 DNA: TGTGCCAGCAGCCGGGACCTCGTAGGTTCACCCCTCCACTTT

V gene: TRBV18
D gene: NA
J gene: TRBJ2-7
clone size: once
CDR3 protein: CASSPPGAHEQYF
CDR3 DNA: TGCGCCAGCTCACCACCGGGGGCCCACGAGCAGTACTTC

V gene: TRBV29-1
D gene: NA
J gene: TRBJ2-5
clone size: NA
CDR3 protein: CSAGATPQETQYF
CDR3 DNA: TGCAGCGCCGGAGCGACACCCCAAGAGACCCAGTACTTC

V gene: TRBV30
D gene: TRBD1
J gene: TRBJ2-7
clone size: few
CDR3 protein: CAWAGTGGYEQYF
CDR3 DNA: TGTGCCTGGGCCGGGACAGGGGGCTACGAGCAGTACTTC

V gene: TRBV25-1
D gene: NA
J gene: TRBJ2-7
clone size: few
CDR3 protein: CASRARVDEQYF
CDR3 DNA: TGTGCCAGCAGAGCCAGGGTCGACGAGCAGTACTTC

V gene: TRBV29-1
D gene: TRBD1
J gene: TRBJ1-2
clone size: NA
CDR3 protein: CSGQDRVGYTF
CDR3 DNA: TGCAGCGGGCAGGACAGGGTCGGCTACACCTTC

V gene: TRBV7-2
D gene: TRBD1
J gene: TRBJ1-2
clone size: NA
CDR3 protein: CASSLQGAVLGHTF
CDR3 DNA: TGTGCCAGCAGCCTCCAGGGGGCAGTCCTCGGCCACACCTTC

V gene: TRBV28
D gene: NA
J gene: TRBJ1-5
clone size: NA
CDR3 protein: CASSLWVGGNQPQHF
CDR3 DNA: TGTGCCAGCAGTTTGTGGGTCGGGGGAAATCAGCCCCAGCATTTT

V gene: TRBV6-5
D gene: NA
J gene: TRBJ1-1
clone size: NA
CDR3 protein: CASSSLRGHTEAFF
CDR3 DNA: TGTGCCAGCAGTTCCCTGAGGGGACACACTGAAGCTTTCTTT

V gene: TRBV4-3
D gene: NA
J gene: TRBJ1-4
clone size: NA
CDR3 protein: CASSHREGATNEKLFF
CDR3 DNA: TGCGCCAGCAGCCATCGAGAGGGCGCAACTAATGAAAAACTGTTTTTT

V gene: TRBV7-9
D gene: NA
J gene: TRBJ2-7
clone size: NA
CDR3 protein: CASSLTDSYEQYF
CDR3 DNA: TGTGCCAGCAGCTTAACAGACAGCTACGAGCAGTACTTC

V gene: TRBV9
D gene: NA
J gene: TRBJ1-1
clone size: NA
CDR3 protein: CASSVAVGREAFF
CDR3 DNA: TGTGCCAGCAGCGTAGCTGTCGGGAGGGAGGCTTTCTTT

V gene: TRBV6-5
D gene: NA
J gene: TRBJ1-5
clone size: few
CDR3 protein: CASSMDGTSNQPQHF
CDR3 DNA: TGTGCCAGCAGTATGGACGGAACTAGCAATCAGCCCCAGCATTTT

V gene: TRBV25-1
D gene: NA
J gene: TRBJ2-5
clone size: NA
CDR3 protein: CASSEFQGQETQYF
CDR3 DNA: TGTGCCAGCAGTGAATTCCAGGGCCAAGAGACCCAGTACTTC

V gene: TRBV7-8
D gene: NA
J gene: TRBJ2-7
clone size: NA
CDR3 protein: CASSGGNYEQYF
CDR3 DNA: TGTGCCAGCAGCGGTGGGAACTACGAGCAGTACTTC

V gene: TRBV6-5
D gene: NA
J gene: TRBJ2-5
clone size: NA
CDR3 protein: CASSAPIGTQYF
CDR3 DNA: TGTGCCAGCAGTGCCCCCATTGGGACCCAGTACTTC

V gene: TRBV19
D gene: NA
J gene: TRBJ1-2
clone size: few
CDR3 protein: CASRVGVYPNYGYTF
CDR3 DNA: TGTGCCAGTAGGGTGGGTGTTTACCCTAACTATGGCTACACCTTC

V gene: TRBV5-4
D gene: NA
J gene: TRBJ2-3
clone size: NA
CDR3 protein: CASSAGTVTDTQYF
CDR3 DNA: TGTGCCAGCAGCGCCGGGACGGTCACAGATACGCAGTATTTT

V gene: TRBV5-1
D gene: TRBD1
J gene: TRBJ1-2
clone size: few
CDR3 protein: CASSYNRQGAGSGYTF
CDR3 DNA: TGCGCCAGCAGCTATAACAGACAGGGGGCCGGCTCTGGCTACACCTTC

V gene: TRBV23-1
D gene: NA
J gene: TRBJ1-1
clone size: NA
CDR3 protein: CASSQRGTQEGSEAFF
CDR3 DNA: TGCGCCAGCAGTCAACGGGGAACCCAGGAGGGATCTGAAGCTTTCTTT

V gene: TRBV29-1
D gene: NA
J gene: TRBJ1-1
clone size: once
CDR3 protein: CSVERGLTEAFF
CDR3 DNA: TGCAGCGTTGAAAGAGGGCTCACTGAAGCTTTCTTT

V gene: TRBV6-6
D gene: NA
J gene: TRBJ2-7
clone size: NA
CDR3 protein: CASSYSGGGEQYF
CDR3 DNA: TGTGCCAGCAGTTACTCTGGAGGTGGCGAGCAGTACTTC

V gene: TRBV30
D gene: NA
J gene: TRBJ1-1
clone size: NA
CDR3 protein: CAWRPGQTNTEAFF
CDR3 DNA: TGTGCCTGGAGGCCCGGACAGACGAACACTGAAGCTTTCTTT

V gene: TRBV25-1
D gene: NA
J gene: TRBJ2-7
clone size: NA
CDR3 protein: CASARIEGPYEQYF
CDR3 DNA: TGTGCCAGCGCAAGGATAGAGGGCCCCTACGAGCAGTACTTC

V gene: TRBV5-4
D gene: TRBD2
J gene: TRBJ2-3
clone size: few
CDR3 protein: CASSPGRRGDTDTQYF
CDR3 DNA: TGTGCCAGCAGCCCGGGACGGCGGGGGGACACAGATACGCAGTATTTT

V gene: TRBV30
D gene: NA
J gene: TRBJ2-1
clone size: NA
CDR3 protein: CAWNKGLSSYNEQFF
CDR3 DNA: TGTGCCTGGAATAAAGGGCTTAGCTCCTACAATGAGCAGTTCTTC

V gene: TRBV29-1
D gene: TRBD1
J gene: TRBJ1-1
clone size: few
CDR3 protein: CSVDLRTGRTEAFF
CDR3 DNA: TGCAGCGTTGACCTCAGGACAGGGAGGACTGAAGCTTTCTTT

V gene: TRBV15
D gene: NA
J gene: TRBJ2-5
clone size: NA
CDR3 protein: CATSRDQGQETQYF
CDR3 DNA: TGTGCCACCAGCAGAGATCAGGGGCAAGAGACCCAGTACTTC

V gene: TRBV2
D gene: TRBD1
J gene: TRBJ2-2
clone size: NA
CDR3 protein: CASSYMTGFGELFF
CDR3 DNA: TGTGCCAGCAGTTATATGACAGGGTTCGGGGAGCTGTTTTTT